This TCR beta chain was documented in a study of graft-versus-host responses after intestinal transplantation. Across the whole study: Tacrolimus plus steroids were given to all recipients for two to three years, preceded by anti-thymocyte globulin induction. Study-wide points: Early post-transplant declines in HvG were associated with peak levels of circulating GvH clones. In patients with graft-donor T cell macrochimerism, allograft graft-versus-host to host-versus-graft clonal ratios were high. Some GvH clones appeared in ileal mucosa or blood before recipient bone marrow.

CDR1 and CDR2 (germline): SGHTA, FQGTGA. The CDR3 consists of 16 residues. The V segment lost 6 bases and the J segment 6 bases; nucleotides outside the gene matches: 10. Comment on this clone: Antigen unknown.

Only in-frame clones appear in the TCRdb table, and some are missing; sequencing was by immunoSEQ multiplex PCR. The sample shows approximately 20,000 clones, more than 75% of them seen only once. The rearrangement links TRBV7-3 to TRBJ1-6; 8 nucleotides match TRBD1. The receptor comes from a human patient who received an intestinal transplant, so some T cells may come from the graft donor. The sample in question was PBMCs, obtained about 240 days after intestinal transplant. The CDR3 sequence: CASSSGQVGGNSPLHF. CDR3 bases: TGTGCCAGCAGTTCGGGACAGGTCGGTGGTAATTCACCCCTCCACTTT.